The entry below describes one TCR beta chain. What it recognizes is unknown. The sample originates from a study of a mutant IDH1 vaccine in newly diagnosed glioma. Overall study: Beginning 4-6 weeks after radiotherapy alone, or with temozolomide cycles, vaccination took place.

This sample's time point: week 35, safety follow-up. The vaccine gave 300 ug of a 20-mer mutant IDH1 peptide subcutaneously per dose. Patients, over weeks 1, 3, 5, 7, 11, 15, 19 and 23, received a total of eight vaccinations. Germline V gene lookup returns CDR1 SGHNT and CDR2 YENEEA. The CDR3 length is 19 residues. V shed 1 base and J shed 0 bases, with 19 bases lying between them. Sequenced by immunoSEQ multiplex PCR; TCRdb stores in-frame clones only, minus some. Of over 40,000 clones in the sample, 81% are singletons; the top ten hold 4.7%. V usage is TRBV11-3 and J usage is TRBJ2-1, with a weak D call TRBD2 (6 bases). The TCR comes from a middle-aged woman with glioma. Some clones in this sample may be carry-over from other donors' samples. Sequencing used PBMCs, obtained from a glioma patient whose treatment included an IDH1 peptide vaccine. As DNA, the CDR3 is TGTGCCAGCAGCTTAGGCGTTTGGCTGGCGGGGTCCTCCTACAATGAGCAGTTCTTC. This translates into CASSLGVWLAGSSYNEQFF.